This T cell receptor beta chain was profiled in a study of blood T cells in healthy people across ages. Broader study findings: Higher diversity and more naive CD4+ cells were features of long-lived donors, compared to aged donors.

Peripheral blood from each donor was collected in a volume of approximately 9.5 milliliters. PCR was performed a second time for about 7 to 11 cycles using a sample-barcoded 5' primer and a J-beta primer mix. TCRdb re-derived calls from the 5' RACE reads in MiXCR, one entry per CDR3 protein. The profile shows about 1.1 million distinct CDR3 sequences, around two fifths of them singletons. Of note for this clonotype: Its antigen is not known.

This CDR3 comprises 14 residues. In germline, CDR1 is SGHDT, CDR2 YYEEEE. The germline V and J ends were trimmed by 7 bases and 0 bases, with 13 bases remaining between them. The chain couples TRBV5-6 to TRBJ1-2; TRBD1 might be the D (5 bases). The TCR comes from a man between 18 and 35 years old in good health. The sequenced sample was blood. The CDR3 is CASFYGGPNYGYTF. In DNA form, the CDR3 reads TGTGCCAGCTTCTACGGGGGACCTAACTATGGCTACACCTTC.